There are many counts of the clone carrying this TCR beta chain. The antigen remains unidentified. Without any cell sorting, roughly 17-31 mg of bulk tissue yielded co-extracted RNA and DNA. These data are taken from a study of tumor-infiltrating lymphocytes in primary liver carcinoma. Study context: Tissue type made little difference to sample yields of roughly 3.65 to 8 million productive TCRbeta reads. Overall study results and limits: All five tumor regions shared only about 7.5-25% of top clones.

The template, approximately 500 ng total RNA, yielded TCR beta cDNA made with a constant-region primer. Slightly modified ARM-PCR, run as three nested multiplex PCR rounds, produced the TCR beta libraries. TCRdb reprocessed the multiplex PCR reads with MiXCR, giving one entry per CDR3 protein. The sample comprises under 200,000 distinct CDR3 sequences, 85% of which are singletons, and about a sixth rests with the top ten. The receptor comes from a middle-aged man with primary liver carcinoma and hepatitis B virus infection. Sequencing was carried out using tumor tissue from primary liver carcinoma.

CDR3: CSVPGGGVSTDTQYF. The CDR3 nucleotides read TGCAGCGTTCCCGGGGGGGGGGTGAGCACAGATACGCAGTATTTT. The rearrangement links TRBV29-1 to TRBJ2-3; 8 bases align to TRBD2. J gave up 0 bases and V 5 bases, and 7 bases lay outside the gene matches. This CDR3 contains 15 residues. Germline CDR1 reads SQVTM; CDR2 reads ANQGSEA.